What follows are 8 T cell receptor beta chains derived from one specimen sequenced in a study of OX40 agonist ivuxolimab in advanced cancers. Libraries were prepared by immunoSEQ multiplex PCR; TCRdb keeps only in-frame clonotypes and omits some of them. The data show about 91,000 clones, with 85% to 90% seen just once and roughly 0.22% held by the top ten. Here the sequenced sample was CD4+ or CD8+ T cells sorted from blood, taken in a trial of the OX40 agonist ivuxolimab. The receptor source for this set is an adult with an advanced solid tumor such as melanoma, head and neck, liver or kidney cancer.

The chain links TRBV11-1 to TRBJ2-5; maybe TRBD1 (6 bases). The CDR3 covers 14 residues. The germline CDR1 and CDR2 sequences are SGHAT and FQDESV (reference sequence). V lost 5 bases, J lost 0 bases, and 10 bases lay in between. The CDR3 is CASSPRTDQETQYF. DNA of the CDR3: TGTGCCAGCAGCCCTCGGACAGACCAAGAGACCCAGTACTTC. Filled out from reference TRBV11-1 and TRBJ2-5, the complete variable domain reads EAEVAQSPRYKITEKSQAVAFWCDPISGHATLYWYRQILGQGPELLVQFQDESVVDDSQLPKDRFSAERLKGVDSTLKIQPAELGDSAMYLCASSPRTDQETQYFGPGTRLLVL.

This clone has just a few counts. This chain links TRBV2 with TRBJ2-7; 7 nucleotides agree with TRBD1. After removal of 7 bases from V and 3 bases from J, the junction contained 6 bases not matched to a gene. The CDR3 is 13 residues long. Germline assignment: CDR1 SNHLY and CDR2 FYNNEI. The CDR3 reads CASKRDSNYEQYV. Here the CDR3 DNA reads TGTGCCAGCAAGAGGGACAGTAACTACGAGCAGTACGTC.

This chain links TRBV5-6 with TRBJ1-6, with D perhaps TRBD1 (6 bases). Germline V gene data show CDR1 as SGHDT and CDR2 as YYEEEE. The V end was cut by 0 bases, the J end by 9 bases, with 10 bases between. The CDR3 is 14 residues long. In DNA, the CDR3 is TGTGCCAGCAGCTTGGGGTCCAGGGGTTCACCCCTCCACTTT. Amino acid sequence: CASSLGSRGSPLHF.

The CDR3 region has the DNA TGTGCCAGCAGCCTCAACGCCGGGACAGCCTACAGGGGTTCTAACTATGGCTACACCTTC. Translated: CASSLNAGTAYRGSNYGYTF. This sequence joins TRBV28 and TRBJ1-2; 7 bases fit TRBD1. The V gene's germline CDR1 is MDHEN and CDR2 SYDVKM. The CDR3 loop spans 20 amino acids. Germline trimming cut 6 bases from V and 0 bases from J; bases unmatched to any gene: 22.

Worth noting for this clone: An end of the junction differs from the germline gene, which may be a read error. This sequence joins TRBV5-6 and TRBJ2-1, with a possible D match to TRBD1 (5 bases). CDR1 and CDR2 (germline): SGHDT, YYEEEE. The CDR3 extends over 11 amino acids. The CDR3 reads CASAEDNKQFF. The CDR3 DNA sequence: TGTGCCAGCGCCGAGGACAATAAGCAGTTCTTC.

J is TRBJ2-2 and V is TRBV21-1; TRBD1, the table's D call, was not compared with the DNA. TRBV21-1 is given as a pseudogene. The CDR3 extends over 15 amino acids. CDR3 coding DNA: TGTGCCAGCAGCAAAGCCTCACAGAACACCGGGGAGCTGTTTTTT. Translating gives CASSKASQNTGELFF.

This chain uses TRBV7-2 with TRBJ2-3, with 7 bases aligning to TRBD2. Trimming cost V 7 bases and J 5 bases; bases outside gene matches: 9. Germline-derived CDR1 and CDR2 are SGHTA and FQGNSA. This CDR3 has 14 amino acids. In DNA form, the CDR3 reads TGTGCCAGCAATCAGCGGGGTCACGGAGATACGCAGTATTTT. It specifies CASNQRGHGDTQYF. Using reference TRBV7-2 and TRBJ2-3 for the parts outside the CDR3, the full variable domain is GAGVSQSPSNKVTEKGKDVELRCDPISGHTALYWYRQSLGQGLEFLIYFQGNSAPDKSGLPSDRFSAERTGGSVSTLTIQRTQQEDSAVYLCASNQRGHGDTQYFGPGTRLTVL.

V is TRBV19 and J is TRBJ2-7, with D possibly being TRBD1 (5 bases). The CDR3 spans 14 residues. The germline V and J ends were trimmed by 5 bases and 3 bases, with 14 bases remaining between them. CDR1 and CDR2 (germline): LNHDA, SQIVND (reference sequence). As DNA, the CDR3 is TGTGCCAGTAGTGCCTCCAGGGCCTTCTACGAGCAGTACTTC. Its protein is CASSASRAFYEQYF.